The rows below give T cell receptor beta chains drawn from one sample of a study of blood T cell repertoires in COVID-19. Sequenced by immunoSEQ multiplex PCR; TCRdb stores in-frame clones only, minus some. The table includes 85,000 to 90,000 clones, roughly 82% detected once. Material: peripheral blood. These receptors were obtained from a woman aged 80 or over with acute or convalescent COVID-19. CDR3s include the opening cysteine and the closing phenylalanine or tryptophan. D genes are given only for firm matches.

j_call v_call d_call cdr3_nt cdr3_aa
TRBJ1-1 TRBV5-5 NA TGTGCCAGCAGCTTGGGAGGTCTGGGGAACACTGAAGCTTTCTTT CASSLGGLGNTEAFF
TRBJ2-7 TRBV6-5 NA TGTGCCAGCGGCAAACGGGGGAGCGAGCAGTACTTC CASGKRGSEQYF
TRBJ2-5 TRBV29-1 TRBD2 TGCAGCGTCTCTCTTATAGCGGGGGCCCAAGAGACCCAGTACTTC CSVSLIAGAQETQYF
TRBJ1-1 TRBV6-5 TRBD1 TGTGCCAGCAGTTCCCCCGGGACAGGGAAAGCTTTCTTT CASSSPGTGKAFF
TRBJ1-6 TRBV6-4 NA TGTGCCAGCAGTGGGGGCTTCGACAATTCACCCCTCCACTTT CASSGGFDNSPLHF
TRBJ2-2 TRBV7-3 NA TGTGCCAGCAGCTTAGCCGGGACGAACACCGGGGAGCTGTTTTTT CASSLAGTNTGELFF
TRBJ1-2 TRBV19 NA TGTGCCAGTACCTTACAGGGAAGGGGCGGCTACACCTTC CASTLQGRGGYTF
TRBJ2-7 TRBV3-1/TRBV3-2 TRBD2 TGTGCCAGCAGTCTTACGGGGGGGAACGAGCAGTACTTC CASSLTGGNEQYF
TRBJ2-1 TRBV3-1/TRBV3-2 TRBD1 TGTGCCAGCAGCCAAGACGACAGGGTTGAGCAGTTCTTC CASSQDDRVEQFF
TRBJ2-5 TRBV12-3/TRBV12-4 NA TGTGCCAGCACCGCGGGGGAGACCCAGTACTTC CASTAGETQYF
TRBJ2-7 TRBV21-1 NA TGTGCCAGCAGACCAAAAAAACCCGACACCTACGAGCAGTACTTC CASRPKKPDTYEQYF
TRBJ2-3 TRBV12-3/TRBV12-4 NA TGTGCCAGCAGAAACAGAGATACGCAGTATTTT CASRNRDTQYF
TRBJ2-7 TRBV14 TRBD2 TGTGCCAGCAGCCAAGCTAGCGGAGGCTCCTACGAGCAGTACTTC CASSQASGGSYEQYF
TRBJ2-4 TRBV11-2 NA TGTGCCAGCAGCTCCAGGTTAGCCAAAAACATTCAGTACTTC CASSSRLAKNIQYF
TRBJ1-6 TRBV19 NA TGTGCCAGTAGTGCAACCGGGACAAGGAATAATTCACCCCTCCACTTT CASSATGTRNNSPLHF
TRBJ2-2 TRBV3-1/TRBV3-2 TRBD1 TGTGCCAGCAGCCAAGATTACCGTTGGGGACAGGTCTTCACCGGGGAGCTGTTTTTT CASSQDYRWGQVFTGELFF
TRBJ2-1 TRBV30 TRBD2 TGTGCCTGGAGAAGAACTAGCGGGAGTAGAGCCTACAATGAGCAGTTCTTC CAWRRTSGSRAYNEQFF